Each of the 6 T cell receptor beta chains below was sequenced from the same sample in a study of a mutant IDH1 vaccine in newly diagnosed glioma. TCRdb keeps only in-frame clones here, not all; method: immunoSEQ multiplex PCR. The sample has over 55,000 clones; less than 85% are singletons. Antigen specificity for these receptors is unknown. The time point denotes: week 5, during vaccination. The content of each vaccine dose was 300 ug of mutant IDH1 20-mer peptide, and topical imiquimod accompanied it. Source: PBMCs, taken from a glioma patient whose treatment included an IDH1 peptide vaccine. The source of these receptors is a woman under 30 with glioma. Some clones in this sample may be carry-over from other donors' samples.

J is TRBJ1-5 and V is TRBV6-1, with D uncertain. The CDR3 runs 17 residues. V was shortened by 1 base and J by 0 bases, with 13 bases between the two germline ends. Germline V gene lookup returns CDR1 MNHNS and CDR2 SASEGT. As DNA, the CDR3 is TGTGCCAGCAGTGAAGTGTTAATGGGCTATAGCAATCAGCCCCAGCATTTT. This encodes CASSEVLMGYSNQPQHF.

The rearrangement links TRBV30 to TRBJ2-7, with D unresolved. Germline V CDR1 and CDR2: GTSNPN, SVGIG (reference sequence). CDR3 size: 12 residues. The V end was cut by 3 bases, the J end by 3 bases, with 9 bases between. The CDR3 protein is CAWSQSGYEQYF. CDR3 in DNA: TGTGCCTGGAGCCAATCAGGCTACGAGCAGTACTTC.

CDR3 sequence reads: CASRTTGTGAYGYTF. The CDR3 DNA reads TGTGCCAGCAGGACAACCGGGACAGGGGCCTATGGCTACACCTTC. The chain couples TRBV6-5 to TRBJ1-2, with 10 positions matching TRBD1. CDR1 and CDR2 (germline): MNHEY, SVGAGI. Trimming removed 6 bases from V and 4 bases from J; junction bases left unmatched: 8. This CDR3 contains 15 residues.

This chain links TRBV14 with TRBJ1-4; 9 bases map to TRBD1. The CDR3 sequence is 19 residues long. With 4 bases clipped from V and 2 bases from J, the junction kept 14 bases outside the gene matches. Germline V CDR1 and CDR2: SGHDN, FVKESK. In DNA, the CDR3 is TGTGCCAGCAGCCCGAGATTACCGGGACAGGGCCGGACTAATGAAAAACTGTTTTTT. The encoded protein is CASSPRLPGQGRTNEKLFF. Full variable domain (rest looked up from reference TRBV14 and TRBJ1-4): EAGVTQFPSHSVIEKGQTVTLRCDPISGHDNLYWYRRVMGKEIKFLLHFVKESKQDESGMPNNRFLAERTGGTYSTLKVQPAELEDSGVYFCASSPRLPGQGRTNEKLFFGSGTQLSVL.

The chain's CDR3 is CASSQVGGRVYGYTF. Written as DNA, the CDR3 is TGTGCCAGCAGCCAAGTAGGCGGCAGGGTCTATGGCTACACCTTC. The chain has TRBV4-2 and TRBJ1-2, with D perhaps matching TRBD1 (5 bases). The germline CDR1 and CDR2 sequences are LGHNA and YNFKEQ. Trimming removed 1 base at V and 4 bases at J, with 13 bases between. The CDR3 contains 15 residues.

The V call is TRBV9, the J call TRBJ1-2; tentatively, D is TRBD1 (5 bases). This CDR3 contains 15 residues. V lost 2 bases to trimming and J lost 8 bases, with 19 bases between them. The germline gives CDR1 SGDLS, CDR2 YYNGEE. This chain's CDR3 is CASSVGQIAPGGYTF. The CDR3 DNA reads TGTGCCAGCAGCGTGGGGCAAATCGCCCCGGGAGGCTACACCTTC.